This T cell receptor (beta chain) was identified in a study of cytomegalovirus exposure and HLA in healthy donors. Study-wide results and caveats: V- and J-gene trimming in TCR beta was tied to a missense DCLRE1C variant by an analysis performed later. A few chains linked to CMV were shown in vitro to be specific for CMV antigens.

This clone was recorded a few times. Its specificity is not known. Primers included in the PCR were 60 Vbeta and 13 Jbeta primers. Study processing details: Later, an analysis found 80 million or so unique TCR beta chains, and 8.5 million to 12 million of these were shared. The table came from immunoSEQ multiplex PCR; TCRdb's copy has only in-frame clones and leaves some out. V and J calls and clone size are as listed in that table; D and trimming were resolved from the DNA. Here the sample spans 100,000 to 150,000 clones, 17% being singletons. The length of the CDR3 is 12 residues. V shed 5 bases and J shed 3 bases, with 8 bases lying between them. Germline V gives CDR1 MNHEY, CDR2 SVGAGI.

The rearrangement joins TRBV6-5 to TRBJ2-7; a possible D gene is TRBD1 (5 bases). This TCR was sampled from a female donor in good health and CMV-seropositive. Sequencing used PBMCs. CDR3 sequence reads: CASSEGDYEQYF. The CDR3 DNA is TGTGCCAGCAGTGAAGGGGACTACGAGCAGTACTTC.